Following are 9 T cell receptor beta chains from one sample sequenced in a study of vaccination effects on CD4 cells after COVID-19. CD4+ T cells specific for antigen were expanded with viral peptide pools by the ViraFEST assay before sequencing. Subsequent to a culture period of 10 to 11 days, CD4+ T cells were isolated. The vaccine recipients had no prior SARS-CoV-2 infection, with negative nucleocapsid antibodies. For these TCRs, the target antigens are not known. This table comes from immunoSEQ multiplex PCR, and its TCRdb copy is limited to in-frame clones, with some not included. This table holds over 60,000 clones, approximately 76% found once. Sequencing was performed on CD4+ T cells from PBMCs cultured with HCoV-NL63 spike peptides, taken before COVID-19 vaccination. The receptor source for this set is a human donor who received a COVID-19 vaccine.

This chain joins TRBV28 and TRBJ1-5, with 8 bases lining up with TRBD1. The V segment lost 7 bases and the J segment 11 bases; nucleotides outside the gene matches: 16. The CDR3 has 15 amino acids. Per germline, CDR1 MDHEN and CDR2 SYDVKM. CDR3 in amino acids: CASIPTAGRGLSQHF. The CDR3 region has the DNA TGTGCCAGCATTCCAACCGCCGGCAGGGGGCTATCCCAGCATTTT.

V gene TRBV3-1 (or the pseudogene TRBV3-2) combines with J gene TRBJ1-1; D possibly corresponds to TRBD1 (5 bases). CDR1 and CDR2 from the germline V gene are LGHDT and YNNKEL (reference sequence). V gave up 1 base and J gave up 1 base, with 10 bases separating them. The CDR3 has 15 residues. The CDR3 region is CASSQAGRGNTEAFF. The CDR3, as DNA: TGTGCCAGCAGCCAAGCGGGACGGGGGAACACTGAAGCTTTCTTT.

The rearrangement links TRBV5-1 to TRBJ2-5; 9 bases fit TRBD2. The CDR3 covers 18 residues. V gave up 5 bases and J gave up 4 bases; unmatched junction bases: 18. Germline V CDR1 and CDR2: SGHRS, YFSETQ. CDR3: CASRPASLAGVGIETQYF. DNA of the CDR3: TGCGCCAGCAGGCCAGCCTCGTTAGCGGGGGTAGGGATAGAGACCCAGTACTTC.

This clone has more than one count but fewer than ten. The rearrangement uses TRBV3-1 (or the pseudogene TRBV3-2) and TRBJ2-3; no reliable D call. The CDR3 is 12 amino acids. The germline V and J ends were trimmed by 2 bases and 0 bases, with 0 bases remaining between them. The germline V gene has CDR1 LGHDT and CDR2 YNNKEL (reference sequence). The CDR3 spells CASSQSTDTQYF. DNA of the CDR3: TGTGCCAGCAGCCAAAGCACAGATACGCAGTATTTT.

V and J are TRBV6-6 and TRBJ1-1, with D possibly TRBD1 on 6 matching bases. The CDR3 covers 14 residues. Per germline, CDR1 MNHNY and CDR2 SVGAGI (reference sequence). V was clipped by 4 bases and J by 3 bases, with 12 bases between them. Written as DNA, the CDR3 is TGTGCCAGCAGTTCCACAGGGTTTTACACTGAAGCTTTCTTT. This codes for CASSSTGFYTEAFF.

This rearrangement joins TRBV24-1 to TRBJ2-1, with TRBD2 matching 10 bases. With 3 bases clipped from V and 6 bases from J, the junction kept 7 bases outside the gene matches. CDR1 is KGHDR and CDR2 is SFDVKD in the germline V gene. CDR3 size: 16 residues. This CDR3 reads CATSDPLAGGLNEQFF. The CDR3 DNA sequence: TGTGCCACCAGTGATCCGTTAGCGGGGGGACTCAATGAGCAGTTCTTC.

The V and J genes are TRBV6-2 or TRBV6-3 and TRBJ2-7; 9 positions match TRBD1. The CDR3 is 14 residues long. The germline V gene encodes CDR1 MNHEY and CDR2 SVGEGT. V lost 3 bases and J lost 5; bases outside the gene matches: 5. The CDR3 is CASSYLTGGNEQYV. The CDR3 nucleotides are TGTGCCAGCAGTTATTTGACAGGGGGTAACGAGCAGTACGTC.

This chain uses TRBV5-1 with TRBJ2-5; D is undetermined. Germline CDR1 is SGHRS and CDR2 is YFSETQ. V lost 1 base and J 3 bases, leaving 10 bases between the germline ends. The CDR3 length is 14 residues. CDR3 amino acids: CASSLQTVKETQYF. DNA of the CDR3: TGCGCCAGCAGCTTGCAAACAGTCAAAGAGACCCAGTACTTC.

V and J are TRBV18 and TRBJ1-1, with 10 bases aligning to TRBD1. J gave up 1 base and V 3 bases, and 5 bases lay outside the gene matches. The germline gives CDR1 KGHSH, CDR2 LQKENI. This CDR3 contains 16 residues. CDR3 sequence: CASSPLTGGENTEAFF. As DNA, the CDR3 is TGTGCCAGCTCACCGTTGACAGGGGGCGAGAACACTGAAGCTTTCTTT. The variable domain in full, completed from reference TRBV18 and TRBJ1-1, reads NAGVMQNPRHLVRRRGQEARLRCSPMKGHSHVYWYRQLPEEGLKFMVYLQKENIIDESGMPKERFSAEFPKEGPSILRIQQVVRGDSAAYFCASSPLTGGENTEAFFGQGTRLTVV.